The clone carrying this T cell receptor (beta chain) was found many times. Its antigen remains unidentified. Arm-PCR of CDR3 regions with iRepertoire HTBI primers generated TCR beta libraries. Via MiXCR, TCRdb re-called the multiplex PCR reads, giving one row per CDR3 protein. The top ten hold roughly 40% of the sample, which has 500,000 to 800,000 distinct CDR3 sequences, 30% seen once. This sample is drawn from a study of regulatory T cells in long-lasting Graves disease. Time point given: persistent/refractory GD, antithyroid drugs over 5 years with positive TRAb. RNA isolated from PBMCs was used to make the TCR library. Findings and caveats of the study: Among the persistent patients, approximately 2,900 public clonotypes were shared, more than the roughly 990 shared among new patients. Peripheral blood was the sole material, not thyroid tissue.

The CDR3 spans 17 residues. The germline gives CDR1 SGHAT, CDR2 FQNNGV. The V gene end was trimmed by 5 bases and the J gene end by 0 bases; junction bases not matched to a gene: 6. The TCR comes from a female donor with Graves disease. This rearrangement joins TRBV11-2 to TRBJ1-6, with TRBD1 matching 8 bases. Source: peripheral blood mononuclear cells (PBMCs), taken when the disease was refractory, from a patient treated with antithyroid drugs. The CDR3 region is CASSRGQGLSYNSPLHF. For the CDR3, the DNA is TGTGCCAGCAGCCGCGGACAGGGCCTCTCCTATAATTCACCCCTCCACTTT.